One and the same sample provided the 15 T cell receptor beta chains below, sequenced in a study of CD8+CD57+ T cells in acquired aplastic anemia (dated by TCRdb to 2017 to 2018). TCRdb lists the instrument as Illumina HiSeq 2000. Genomic DNA was used as template for profiling of TCR beta VDJ combinations and CDR3 sequences. TCRdb reran the public reads through fastp at Q25 and MiXCR, keeping productive beta chains. Each entry is one CDR3 protein sequence, shown with its most common DNA and genes. Counted in this sample were 200,000 to 250,000 distinct CDR3 sequences; 30% to 35% of them appeared once. The ten largest clones represent approximately 1.2% of the sample. Material: sorted CD4+, CD8+, or CD8+CD57+ T cells (not recorded which) from PBMCs. The receptors were sampled from a human donor in good health, serving as a control.

As concerns this clonotype: Possible read error: a much larger clone is one base away. CDR3 bases: TGCGCCAGCAGCTTGGTGACAGGGAACCCCTCCTACGAGCAGTGCTTC. Protein product: CASSLVTGNPSYEQCF. The chain joins TRBV5-1 to TRBJ2-7; 7 bases align to TRBD1. The CDR3 spans 16 residues. Per germline, CDR1 SGHRS and CDR2 YFSETQ.

This clonotype was detected many times. This chain joins TRBV5-8 and TRBJ2-7; 8 bases are a match to TRBD1. The length of the CDR3 is 15 residues. V lost 0 bases and J lost 2; bases outside the gene matches: 4. Germline V gene data show CDR1 as SGHTS and CDR2 as YDEGEE. CDR3 loop: CASSLAQGAAYEQYF. The CDR3 nucleotides read TGTGCCAGCAGCTTGGCGCAGGGGGCCGCCTACGAGCAGTACTTC.

This clonotype was recorded many times. This chain joins TRBV9 and TRBJ2-2; TRBD1 might be the D (5 bases). The CDR3 extends over 15 amino acids. Trimming cost V 2 bases and J 0 bases, with 8 bases left between them. The germline V gene has CDR1 SGDLS and CDR2 YYNGEE. The CDR3 DNA follows: TGTGCCAGCAGCGTCAAGGGGACGAACACCGGGGAGCTGTTTTTT. Its translation: CASSVKGTNTGELFF.

This clonotype came up a few times. The chain carries TRBV7-2 and TRBJ2-7; no firm D call. The CDR3 sequence is 13 residues long. Trimming removed 5 bases at V and 1 base at J, with 9 bases between. Looked up from germline, CDR1 is SGHTA and CDR2 is FQGNSA. The CDR3 is CASSMRYSYEQYF. The CDR3 region has the DNA TGTGCCAGCAGCATGAGGTATTCCTACGAGCAGTACTTC.

Ten or more counts support this clonotype. The CDR3 DNA sequence: TGTGCCAGCAGGACAGGTATTCTCGGTGAAGCTTTCTTT. Translation gives CASRTGILGEAFF. The chain uses TRBV2 and TRBJ1-1; a possible D gene is TRBD1 (6 bases). Germline CDR1 SNHLY, CDR2 FYNNEI. The CDR3 loop spans 13 amino acids. Trimming cost V 6 bases and J 7 bases, with 15 bases left between them.

This clonotype was observed at least ten times. This sequence joins TRBV2 and TRBJ1-6; D gene ambiguous. The CDR3 is made up of 13 amino acids. Trimming took 2 bases from V and 13 from J, leaving 12 bases between them. Per germline, CDR1 SNHLY and CDR2 FYNNEI. CDR3 amino acids: CASSESHPRPLHF. Here the CDR3 DNA reads TGTGCCAGCAGTGAAAGTCACCCGAGGCCCCTCCACTTT.

Comments on this clonotype: An end of the junction differs from the germline gene, which may be a read error. The chain uses TRBV5-1 and TRBJ2-3, with 8 bases identical to TRBD2. The CDR3 sequence is 17 residues long. The germline V gene encodes CDR1 SGHRS and CDR2 YFSETQ. CDR3 in amino acids: CANSLVPSGPNTDTQYF. CDR3 in DNA: TGCGCCAACAGCTTGGTGCCTAGCGGGCCTAACACAGATACGCAGTATTTT.

V gene TRBV6-5 combines with J gene TRBJ2-5; 9 bases align to TRBD1. Germline CDR1 reads MNHEY; CDR2 reads SVGAGI. This CDR3 region has 15 residues. After removal of 7 bases from V and 4 bases from J, the junction contained 10 bases not matched to a gene. This chain's CDR3 is CASIFNRGQGETQYF. The CDR3 DNA sequence: TGTGCCAGCATTTTCAACAGGGGGCAGGGAGAGACCCAGTACTTC.

V is TRBV20-1 and J is TRBJ2-7; D gene ambiguous. Germline CDR1 and CDR2: DFQATT and SNEGSKA (reference sequence). The CDR3 extends over 13 amino acids. With 1 base removed from V and 3 bases from J, the gap between germline ends came to 10 bases. CDR3: CSARGAQNYEQYF. DNA for the CDR3: TGCAGTGCTAGAGGGGCCCAAAACTACGAGCAGTACTTC.

This clonotype was observed a handful of times. In DNA, the CDR3 is TGTGCCAGCAGTTCCGGACAGGCTGGAAACACCATATATTTT. Amino acids: CASSSGQAGNTIYF. V gene TRBV6-5 combines with J gene TRBJ1-3; TRBD1 matches 7 bases. CDR1 and CDR2 from the germline V gene are MNHEY and SVGAGI. The V gene end was trimmed by 4 bases and the J gene end by 2 bases; junction bases not matched to a gene: 2. This CDR3 has 14 residues.

This clonotype was recorded at least ten times. This chain joins TRBV6-1 and TRBJ1-2; a weak D match, TRBD1 (5 bases). The germline V gene has CDR1 MNHNS and CDR2 SASEGT. There are 13 residues in the CDR3. V lost 1 base and J lost 3, with 6 bases in between. CDR3 protein: CASSEGQHYGYTF. CDR3 nucleotides: TGTGCCAGCAGTGAAGGACAGCACTATGGCTACACCTTC.

On this clonotype: This CDR3 is missing its conserved last phenylalanine or tryptophan, likely due to a read error. The chain combines TRBV11-1 with TRBJ1-2, with 7 bases lining up with TRBD1. The germline V gene encodes CDR1 SGHAT and CDR2 FQDESV (reference sequence). The CDR3 has 14 amino acids. Trimming cost V 5 bases and J 7 bases; bases outside gene matches: 10. CDR3 region: CASSRTGTEGGYTL. In nucleotides, the CDR3 is TGTGCCAGCAGCCGTACCGGGACAGAGGGTGGCTACACCTTA.

This clonotype was seen repeatedly, ten times or more. This chain uses TRBV7-6 with TRBJ1-2; D is unclear. This CDR3 is built from 12 residues. In germline, CDR1 is SGHVS, CDR2 FNYEAQ. The V end was cut by 2 bases, the J end by 3 bases, with 4 bases between. In nucleotides, the CDR3 is TGTGCCAGCAGCTTACCAGACTATGGCTACACCTTC. Translation gives CASSLPDYGYTF.

This clonotype was picked up a small number of times. This could be a read error, since a much larger clone is one nucleotide away. The chain is built from TRBV20-1 and TRBJ2-5, with 8 bases lining up with TRBD1. The V gene end was trimmed by 2 bases and the J gene end by 5 bases; junction bases not matched to a gene: 4. Germline V CDR1 and CDR2: DFQATT, SNEGSKA (reference sequence). The CDR3 has 13 amino acids. CDR3 amino acids: CSARPQGAETQYF. The CDR3 DNA reads TGCAGTGCTAGACCGCAGGGGGCGGAGACCCAGTACTTC.

The chain is built from TRBV3-1 and TRBJ2-7; D is tentatively TRBD1 or TRBD2 (5 bases each). The germline V gene encodes CDR1 LGHDT and CDR2 YNNKEL (reference sequence). Trimming shortened V by 0 bases and J by 6 bases, and 12 bases separated the two germline ends. The CDR3 length is 14 residues. The CDR3 is CASSQEWGTGEQYF. Written as DNA, the CDR3 is TGTGCCAGCAGCCAAGAATGGGGGACGGGCGAGCAGTACTTC.